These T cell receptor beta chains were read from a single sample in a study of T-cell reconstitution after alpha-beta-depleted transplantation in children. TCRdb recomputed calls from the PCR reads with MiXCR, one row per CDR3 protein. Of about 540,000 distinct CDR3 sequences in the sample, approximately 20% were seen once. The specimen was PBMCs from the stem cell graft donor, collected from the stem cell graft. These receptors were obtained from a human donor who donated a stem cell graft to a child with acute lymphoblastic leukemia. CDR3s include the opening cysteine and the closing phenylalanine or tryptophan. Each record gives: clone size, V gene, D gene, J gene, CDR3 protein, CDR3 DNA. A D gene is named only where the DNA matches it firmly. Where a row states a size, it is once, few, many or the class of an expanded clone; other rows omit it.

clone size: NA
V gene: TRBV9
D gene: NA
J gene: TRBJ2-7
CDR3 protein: CASSVAPQVSYEQYF
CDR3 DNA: TGTGCCAGCAGCGTAGCCCCACAGGTATCCTACGAGCAGTACTTC

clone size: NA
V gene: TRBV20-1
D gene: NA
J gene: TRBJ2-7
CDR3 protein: CSARDQGGPLPYEQYF
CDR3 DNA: TGCAGTGCTAGAGATCAAGGGGGACCCTTACCCTACGAGCAGTACTTC

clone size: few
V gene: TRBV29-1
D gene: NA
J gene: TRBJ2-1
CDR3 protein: CSVEKNSNEQFF
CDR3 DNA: TGCAGCGTTGAAAAGAATTCCAATGAGCAGTTCTTC

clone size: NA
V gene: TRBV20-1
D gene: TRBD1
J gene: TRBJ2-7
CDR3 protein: CSAMDRGLSYEQYF
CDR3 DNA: TGCAGTGCTATGGACAGGGGCCTCTCCTACGAGCAGTACTTC

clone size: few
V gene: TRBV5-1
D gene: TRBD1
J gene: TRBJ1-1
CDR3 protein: CASSQGDTEAFF
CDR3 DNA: TGCGCCAGCAGCCAGGGGGACACTGAAGCTTTCTTT

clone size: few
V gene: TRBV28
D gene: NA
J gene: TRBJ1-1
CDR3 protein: CASSLLGELTSEAFF
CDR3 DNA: TGTGCCAGCAGTTTACTGGGGGAATTGACCTCTGAAGCTTTCTTT

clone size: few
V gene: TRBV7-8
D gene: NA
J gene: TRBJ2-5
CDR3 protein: CASSPHPYIQETQYF
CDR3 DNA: TGTGCCAGCAGCCCCCATCCATACATCCAAGAGACCCAGTACTTC

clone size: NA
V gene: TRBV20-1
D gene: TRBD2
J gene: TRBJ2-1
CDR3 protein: CSARTPGLAGGRGEQFF
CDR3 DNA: TGCAGTGCTAGAACTCCCGGGCTAGCGGGAGGGCGGGGTGAGCAGTTCTTC

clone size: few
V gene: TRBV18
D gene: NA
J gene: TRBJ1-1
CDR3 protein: CASFRNRVTEAFF
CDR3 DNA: TGTGCCAGTTTCCGAAACAGGGTGACTGAAGCTTTCTTT

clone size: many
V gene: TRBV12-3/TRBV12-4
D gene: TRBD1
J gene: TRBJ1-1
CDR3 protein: CASRDRELAGSAFF
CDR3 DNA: TGTGCCAGCAGGGACAGGGAATTGGCAGGTTCGGCTTTCTTT

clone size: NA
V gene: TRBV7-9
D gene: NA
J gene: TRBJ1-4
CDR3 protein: CASRPRDEKLFF
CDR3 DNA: TGTGCCAGCAGGCCAAGGGACGAAAAACTGTTTTTT

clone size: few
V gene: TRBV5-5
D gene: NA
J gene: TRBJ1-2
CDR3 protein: CASSLSRLNYGYTF
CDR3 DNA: TGTGCCAGCAGCTTGTCGCGCCTAAACTATGGCTACACCTTC

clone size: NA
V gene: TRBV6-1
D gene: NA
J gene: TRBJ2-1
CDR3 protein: CASVPFQGSDEQFF
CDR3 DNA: TGTGCCAGCGTCCCCTTTCAAGGTAGCGATGAGCAGTTCTTC

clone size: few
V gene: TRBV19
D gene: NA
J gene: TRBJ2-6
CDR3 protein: CASTRAPYSGANVLTF
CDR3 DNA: TGTGCCAGTACCAGGGCGCCCTACTCTGGGGCCAACGTCCTGACTTTC

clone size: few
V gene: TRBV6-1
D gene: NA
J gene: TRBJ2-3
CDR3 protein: CASSVSPGPSKDTQYF
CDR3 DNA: TGTGCCAGCAGTGTTTCACCGGGACCAAGTAAAGATACGCAGTATTTT

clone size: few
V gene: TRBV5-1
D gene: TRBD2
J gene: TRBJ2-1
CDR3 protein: CASSLVAGVNEQFF
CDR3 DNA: TGCGCCAGCAGCTTGGTTGCGGGAGTCAATGAGCAGTTCTTC

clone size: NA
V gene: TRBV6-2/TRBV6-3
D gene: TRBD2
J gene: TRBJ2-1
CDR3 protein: CASSYSMEASGTFLYNEQFF
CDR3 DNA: TGTGCCAGCAGTTACTCGATGGAGGCTAGCGGAACCTTCTTATACAATGAGCAGTTCTTC

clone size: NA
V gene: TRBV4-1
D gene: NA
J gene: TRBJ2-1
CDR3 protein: CASSLPHGTYNEQFF
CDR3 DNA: TGCGCCAGCAGCCTACCGCATGGGACTTACAATGAGCAGTTCTTC